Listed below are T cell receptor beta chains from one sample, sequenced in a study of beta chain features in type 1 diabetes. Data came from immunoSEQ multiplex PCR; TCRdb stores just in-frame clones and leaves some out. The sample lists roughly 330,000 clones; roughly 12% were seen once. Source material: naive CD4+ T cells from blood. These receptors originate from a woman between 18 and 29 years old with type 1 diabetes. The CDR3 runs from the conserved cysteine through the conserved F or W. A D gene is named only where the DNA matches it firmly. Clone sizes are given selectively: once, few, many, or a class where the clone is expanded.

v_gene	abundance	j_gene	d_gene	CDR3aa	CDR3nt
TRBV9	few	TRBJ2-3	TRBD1	CASSPRTGSDTQYF	TGTGCCAGCAGCCCACGGACAGGATCAGATACGCAGTATTTT
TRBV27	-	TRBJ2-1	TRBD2	CASSLALAGPNEQFF	TGTGCCAGCAGTTTGGCACTAGCGGGACCGAATGAGCAGTTCTTC
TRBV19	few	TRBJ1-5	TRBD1	CASRRDRTNQPQHF	TGTGCCAGTCGCCGGGACAGGACTAATCAGCCCCAGCATTTT
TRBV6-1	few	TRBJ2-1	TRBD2	CASSPRIAGDNEQFF	TGTGCCAGCAGTCCCCGGATAGCGGGAGACAATGAGCAGTTCTTC
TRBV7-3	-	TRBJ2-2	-	CASSLAENTGELFF	TGTGCCAGCAGCTTAGCGGAGAACACCGGGGAGCTGTTTTTT
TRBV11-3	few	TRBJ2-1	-	CASSFNYEQFF	TGTGCCAGCAGCTTTAACTATGAGCAGTTCTTC
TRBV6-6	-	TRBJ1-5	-	CASRAGQGGGNQPQHF	TGTGCCAGCCGAGCCGGCCAAGGGGGTGGCAATCAGCCCCAGCATTTT
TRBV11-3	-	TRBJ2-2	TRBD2	CASSLGTSSNTGELFF	TGTGCCAGCAGCTTAGGGACTAGCTCGAACACCGGGGAGCTGTTTTTT
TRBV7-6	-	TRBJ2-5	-	CASSLEDGTPSGAQYF	TGTGCCAGCAGCTTAGAGGACGGAACCCCTTCCGGGGCCCAGTACTTC
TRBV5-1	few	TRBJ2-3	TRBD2	CASSLVSSGAGADTQYF	TGCGCCAGCAGCTTGGTGTCTAGCGGTGCCGGGGCAGATACGCAGTATTTT